This entry concerns a single T cell receptor (beta chain). Its specificity is unknown. Caucasian adults residing in Nashville, Tennessee made up all the donors. These data are taken from a study of shared clonotypes between healthy human individuals. Study-wide findings and caveats: Naive subsets generally exceeded memory subsets in estimated richness. In having few donors, the study represented limited genetic and exposure-history diversity.

Assay used: immunoSEQ multiplex PCR; TCRdb lists only in-frame clones, some missing. The data contain about 600,000 clones, roughly 97% of them singletons. After removal of 5 bases from V and 3 bases from J, the junction contained 5 bases not matched to a gene. Germline CDR1 is SGHNT and CDR2 is YENEEA. This CDR3 has 15 residues. Sample: naive CD4+ T cells sorted from blood. Subset meaning: CD45RA+ positively selected. This clonotype was sampled from a woman in her thirties in good health. The chain links TRBV11-3 to TRBJ2-3; 10 bases are shared with TRBD1. The CDR3 here is CASSLGTGETDTQYF. In nucleotides, the CDR3 is TGTGCCAGCAGCCTCGGGACAGGGGAGACAGATACGCAGTATTTT.